Sequencing of this TCR beta chain was carried out in a study of preoperative IRX-2 immunotherapy in early breast cancer. The assay was immunoSEQ multiplex PCR, and TCRdb's table has in-frame clones only and misses some. The profile shows roughly 43,000 clones, about 95% of them singletons. Per germline, CDR1 WNHNN and CDR2 SYGVQD (reference sequence). The CDR3 is made up of 15 amino acids. V was pared by 6 bases and J by 4 bases, with 18 bases between. Specified treatment: preoperative locoregional IRX-2 cytokine immunotherapy. Patients received preoperative, locoregional IRX-2 cytokine immunotherapy in a phase Ib study.

The receptor was isolated from a human donor with breast cancer. Material: tumor tissue, obtained after IRX-2 immunotherapy. V usage is TRBV10-1 and J usage is TRBJ2-5; D might be TRBD1 or TRBD2, each matching 6 bases. The CDR3 loop reads CASRGLGGRVETQYF. The CDR3 coding sequence is TGCGCCAGCAGAGGACTTGGGGGGCGGGTAGAGACCCAGTACTTC.